This T cell receptor beta chain comes out of a study of T cell responses to AZD1222 COVID-19 vaccine. The study's findings and limits: The sample set comprised mostly white British donors with more females, and clonal diversity was possibly underestimated. Within unmutated variant regions lay the reported targets of nearly half of spike-specific TCRs. At 160-218 and 743-854, vaccine-associated CD4 TCRs were dominant, and they spanned spike. Elevations in Spike-specific TCR breadth and depth followed administration of two AZD1222 doses.

The CDR3 spans 15 residues. V gave up 5 bases and J gave up 2 bases, with 14 bases separating them. Per germline, CDR1 SGHVS and CDR2 FQNEAQ. Remarks on this clone: Antigen: not known.

The protocol was immunoSEQ multiplex PCR, while the TCRdb copy is restricted to in-frame clones and leaves out a portion. The data show about 99,000 clones, roughly nine tenths seen once. This specimen consisted of peripheral blood, obtained 28 days after the second AZD1222 dose. The V and J genes are TRBV7-8 and TRBJ2-3, with a possible D match to TRBD2 (5 bases). This receptor was taken from an adult who received the AZD1222 COVID-19 vaccine. This CDR3 reads CASSPEGSHTDTQYF. CDR3 coding DNA: TGTGCCAGCAGCCCAGAAGGGAGCCACACAGATACGCAGTATTTT.